This TCR beta chain was observed in a study of spatial heterogeneity in lung cancer. Study outcomes and limitations: Expanded alpha and beta TCR counts within tumors tracked tumor mutation counts.

By share, this clonotype counts as medium-sized. Its cognate antigen is unknown. TCRdb analysed the 5' RACE reads with MiXCR anew, one entry per CDR3 protein. The sample carries around 6,200 distinct CDR3 sequences, around 15% recorded once. Sample time point: sample taken at primary tumor resection. Material: lung tumor tissue, obtained at surgery. The source is a male donor with early-stage non-small cell lung cancer.

The CDR3 sequence: CASSLTGPSNQPQHF. As DNA, the CDR3 is TGTGCCAGCAGTCTTACAGGGCCCAGCAATCAGCCCCAGCATTTT. This chain uses TRBV6-1 with TRBJ1-5; D may be TRBD1 (6 bases). Germline CDR1 reads MNHNS; CDR2 reads SASEGT. This CDR3 has 15 residues. Trimming took 5 bases from V and 1 from J, leaving 12 bases between them.